Following are 12 T cell receptor beta chains from one sample sequenced in a study of T cell repertoires in cytomegalovirus infection. TCRdb re-derived calls from the reads in MiXCR, one entry per CDR3 protein. The sample has about 490,000 distinct CDR3 sequences; about 11% are singletons. Sequencing used PBMCs. Receptors originate from a human donor in good health (CMV status not recorded). Some clones in this sample may be carry-over from other donors' samples.

This clonotype has a handful of counts. V is TRBV27 and J is TRBJ2-5, with a possible D match to TRBD2 (6 bases). V was shortened by 1 base and J by 4 bases, with 7 bases between the two germline ends. There are 13 residues in the CDR3. Germline CDR1 is MNHEY and CDR2 is SMNVEV (reference sequence). The CDR3 sequence: CASSLYGRETQYF. The CDR3 DNA follows: TGTGCCAGCAGTTTATACGGGAGAGAGACCCAGTACTTC.

The rearrangement joins TRBV5-4 to TRBJ2-3, with D perhaps being TRBD1 or TRBD2 (5 bases each). V lost 4 bases and J lost 4, with 16 bases in between. This CDR3 is 15 amino acids long. Germline V gene sequence: CDR1 SGHNT, CDR2 YYREEE (reference sequence). CDR3 loop: CASSVPGLGADTQYF. CDR3 bases: TGTGCCAGCAGCGTTCCAGGGTTGGGGGCAGATACGCAGTATTTT. Supplemented by reference TRBV5-4 and TRBJ2-3, the full variable domain reads ETGVTQSPTHLIKTRGQQVTLRCSSQSGHNTVSWYQQALGQGPQFIFQYYREEENGRGNFPPRFSGLQFPNYSSELNVNALELDDSALYLCASSVPGLGADTQYFGPGTRLTVL.

This clonotype has a count of ten or more. V usage is TRBV4-1 and J usage is TRBJ2-2, with a possible D match to TRBD2 (5 bases). Per germline, CDR1 MGHRA and CDR2 YSYEKL. V lost 0 bases and J 3 bases, leaving 14 bases between the germline ends. This CDR3 contains 17 residues. The CDR3 region is CASSQDEVEEDTGELFF. CDR3 nucleotides: TGCGCCAGCAGCCAAGACGAGGTAGAGGAGGACACCGGGGAGCTGTTTTTT.

This clonotype came up many times. The V and J genes are TRBV7-8 and TRBJ1-1, with D perhaps matching TRBD1 (5 bases). In germline, CDR1 is SGHVS, CDR2 FQNEAQ. CDR3 length: 17 residues. V was cut by 3 bases and J by 0 bases, with 17 bases left in between. CDR3 DNA sequence: TGTGCCAGCAGCTTTGAAGGGAGAGGGGCCATGAACACTGAAGCTTTCTTT. It translates to CASSFEGRGAMNTEAFF.

This clonotype was seen only a few times. The chain employs TRBV19 and TRBJ2-7; TRBD1 is a possible D gene (6 bases). V shed 3 bases and J shed 2 bases, with 8 bases lying between them. Germline CDR1 and CDR2: LNHDA and SQIVND (reference sequence). The CDR3 spans 13 residues. The CDR3 DNA is TGTGCCAGTAGTATGGGACAAGCCTACGAGCAGTACTTC. Its protein is CASSMGQAYEQYF.

This clonotype showed up just a few times. The J gene is TRBJ2-5, the V gene TRBV28, with TRBD1 matching 11 bases. The V gene's germline CDR1 is MDHEN and CDR2 SYDVKM. The J segment lost 5 bases and the V segment lost 7 bases, leaving 12 bases of the junction unmatched. The length of the CDR3 is 16 residues. Here the CDR3 reads CASIPPPGQGDETQYF. Written as DNA, the CDR3 is TGTGCCAGCATTCCCCCGCCGGGACAGGGGGATGAGACCCAGTACTTC.

This clonotype was observed a few times. For the CDR3, the DNA is TGTGCCAGCAGCTTAGCTCCCAGCGGGCCCTACGAGCAGTACTTC. Its protein is CASSLAPSGPYEQYF. The rearrangement links TRBV7-9 to TRBJ2-7, with D possibly matching TRBD2 (6 bases). Looked up from germline, CDR1 is SEHNR and CDR2 is FQNEAQ (reference sequence). CDR3 length: 15 residues. Between the trimmed V and J ends, which lost 0 bases and 2 bases, there was a span of 11 bases.

This clonotype was recorded many times. The CDR3 bases are TGTGCCAGCAGCCCCCCCCCCATTAGGGTCAACGTCCTGACTTTC. This translates into CASSPPPIRVNVLTF. This rearrangement joins TRBV7-2 to TRBJ2-6; the D is unclear. Per the germline V gene, CDR1 is SGHTA and CDR2 is FQGNSA. The CDR3 is made up of 15 amino acids. The V and J ends lost 5 bases and 9 bases respectively, with 17 bases between them.

This clonotype was detected ten times or more. The chain employs TRBV7-2 and TRBJ2-2; weak D call: TRBD1 (6 bases). The V end lost 8 bases, the J end lost 1 base, and 11 bases lay between the germline ends. This CDR3 spans 14 amino acids. Germline CDR1 SGHTA, CDR2 FQGNSA. The CDR3 DNA reads TGTGCCAGCTTCCAGGGGCTGAACACCGGGGAGCTGTTTTTT. Translated, it gives CASFQGLNTGELFF.

J is TRBJ2-7 and V is TRBV4-1; tentatively, D is TRBD1 (6 bases). V was pared by 0 bases and J by 2 bases, with 11 bases between. Looked up from germline, CDR1 is MGHRA and CDR2 is YSYEKL. The CDR3 is 15 amino acids. DNA for the CDR3: TGCGCCAGCAGCCAAGAAAGACAGGAGACCTACGAGCAGTACTTC. It translates to CASSQERQETYEQYF.

The table lists this clonotype with many counts. The chain joins TRBV7-8 to TRBJ2-3; D ambiguous. Germline values: CDR1 SGHVS, CDR2 FQNEAQ. V lost 5 bases, J lost 5 bases, and 8 bases lay in between. The CDR3 contains 12 residues. CDR3 DNA sequence: TGTGCCAGCAGCCCGATTGGAGATACGCAGTATTTT. It is translated as CASSPIGDTQYF.

This clonotype has a count of ten or more. This rearrangement joins TRBV19 to TRBJ1-5; D is perhaps TRBD1 (6 bases). CDR1 is LNHDA and CDR2 is SQIVND in the germline V gene (reference sequence). Trimming removed 6 bases at V and 3 bases at J, with 15 bases between. The CDR3 is made up of 15 amino acids. This chain's CDR3 is CASSPTGNDNQPQHF. CDR3 in DNA: TGTGCCAGTAGCCCGACAGGAAATGACAATCAGCCCCAGCATTTT. The whole variable domain, filled in from reference TRBV19 and TRBJ1-5, reads DGGITQSPKYLFRKEGQNVTLSCEQNLNHDAMYWYRQDPGQGLRLIYYSQIVNDFQKGDIAEGYSVSREKKESFPLTVTSAQKNPTAFYLCASSPTGNDNQPQHFGDGTRLSIL.